This T cell receptor (beta chain) is from a study of T cell responses to AZD1222 COVID-19 vaccine. Trimming pared 7 bases from V and 0 bases from J, leaving 10 bases between. Germline CDR1 is MNHEY and CDR2 is SMNVEV (reference sequence). This CDR3 comprises 15 residues. A remark on this clone: The antigen is undetermined.

Generated by immunoSEQ multiplex PCR, the TCRdb table keeps only in-frame clones and is missing some. The sample holds tens of thousands of clones, roughly 85% seen once. Regarding the study as a whole: Spike-wide coverage was observed for vaccine-associated CD4 TCRs, with dominant responses at 160-218 and 743-854. Repertoire sampling was restricted to post-peak T cell response timepoints. Clonal diversity was possibly underestimated, and white British individuals and females predominated among donors.

This TCR was recovered from an adult who received the AZD1222 COVID-19 vaccine. The chain carries TRBV27 and TRBJ1-6; weak D call: TRBD1 (6 bases). The specimen comprised peripheral blood, sampled 28 days after the second AZD1222 dose. The CDR3 DNA reads TGTGCCAGCAAAGGGGGGGGCTCCTATAATTCACCCCTCCACTTT. This sequence encodes CASKGGGSYNSPLHF.